Below, 18 T cell receptor beta chains from the same sample are listed, as sequenced in a study of vaccination and CD4 T cells after COVID-19. Stated treatment: roughly 11-day PBMC culture with coronavirus spike peptide pools or control peptides (ViraFEST assay). The Oncomine TCR Beta short-read assay was what sequenced the DNA obtained from cultured CD4+ T cells. TCRdb re-called the PCR reads with MiXCR, one entry per CDR3 protein. Of over 7,000 distinct CDR3 sequences listed, roughly 58% are singletons. For these TCRs, the target antigens are not known. The sequencing used cultured CD4+ T cells from blood, collected after SARS-CoV-2 vaccination. The receptors stem from a human donor with COVID-19.

The chain couples TRBV9 to TRBJ1-2; TRBD1 matches 8 bases. There are 16 residues in the CDR3. In germline, CDR1 is SGDLS, CDR2 YYNGEE. V was clipped by 3 bases and J by 7 bases; unmatched bases: 14. The CDR3: CASSGPPTGGSVGYTF. The CDR3 region has the DNA TGTGCCAGCAGCGGCCCCCCAACAGGGGGATCAGTTGGCTACACCTTC.

This clonotype showed up just once. V usage is TRBV6-1 and J usage is TRBJ2-1; no firm D call. Per germline, CDR1 MNHNS and CDR2 SASEGT. The CDR3 has 11 residues. V was clipped by 7 bases and J by 5 bases, with 6 bases between them. The chain's CDR3 is CASTTNNEQFF. The CDR3, as DNA: TGTGCCAGCACCACTAACAATGAGCAGTTCTTC.

The J gene is TRBJ1-1, the V gene TRBV11-3; no clear D. V was shortened by 3 bases and J by 8 bases, with 1 base between the two germline ends. Germline V lookup: CDR1 SGHNT, CDR2 YENEEA. The CDR3 contains 9 residues. The CDR3 DNA sequence: TGTGCCAGCAGCTTCGAAGCTTTCTTT. Protein sequence: CASSFEAFF. Full variable domain (remainder filled in from reference TRBV11-3 and TRBJ1-1): EAGVVQSPRYKIIEKKQPVAFWCNPISGHNTLYWYLQNLGQGPELLIRYENEEAVDDSQLPKDRFSAERLKGVDSTLKIQPAELGDSAVYLCASSFEAFFGQGTRLTVV.

The rearrangement uses TRBV11-3 and TRBJ2-7, with D unclear. Germline V gene lookup returns CDR1 SGHNT and CDR2 YENEEA. The V gene lost 5 bases and the J gene lost 0 bases, with 11 bases spanning the gap. The CDR3 is 14 amino acids. The CDR3 DNA reads TGTGCCAGCAGCCTCAGCGTTCGCTCCTACGAGCAGTACTTC. Amino acid sequence: CASSLSVRSYEQYF.

V usage is TRBV7-2 and J usage is TRBJ2-1; either TRBD1 or TRBD2 may fit D (5 bases each). The CDR3 covers 15 residues. V was cut by 2 bases and J by 5 bases, with 13 bases left in between. Germline V lookup: CDR1 SGHTA, CDR2 FQGNSA. DNA for the CDR3: TGTGCCAGCAGCTTACTCGAGGGGCGGGACAATGAGCAGTTCTTC. Protein product: CASSLLEGRDNEQFF.

Only a few counts were recorded for this clonotype. The V and J genes are TRBV5-4 and TRBJ1-5, with a weak D call TRBD1 (6 bases). V was pared by 4 bases and J by 1 base, with 9 bases between. Per the germline V gene, CDR1 is SGHNT and CDR2 is YYREEE (reference sequence). The CDR3 runs to 14 residues. CDR3 coding DNA: TGTGCCAGCAGCCGGCAGGGGAGCAATCAGCCCCAGCATTTT. Translating gives CASSRQGSNQPQHF. The complete variable domain, with remaining parts taken from reference TRBV5-4 and TRBJ1-5, reads ETGVTQSPTHLIKTRGQQVTLRCSSQSGHNTVSWYQQALGQGPQFIFQYYREEENGRGNFPPRFSGLQFPNYSSELNVNALELDDSALYLCASSRQGSNQPQHFGDGTRLSIL.

This clonotype was found once. The V and J genes are TRBV29-1 and TRBJ2-3, with D uncertain. The CDR3 loop spans 10 amino acids. Looked up from germline, CDR1 is SQVTM and CDR2 is ANQGSEA. The ends were cut back, 6 bases at V and 6 bases at J, with 7 bases in the middle. The CDR3 loop reads CSVLEDTQYF. The CDR3 DNA is TGCAGCGTGCTTGAGGATACGCAGTATTTT.

The chain uses TRBV5-1 and TRBJ1-1; a possible D gene is TRBD1 (6 bases). CDR3 length: 14 amino acids. Between the trimmed V and J ends, which lost 4 bases and 6 bases, there was a span of 16 bases. Germline V gene lookup returns CDR1 SGHRS and CDR2 YFSETQ. This chain's CDR3 is CASSLGGDKPEAFF. In DNA form, the CDR3 reads TGCGCCAGCAGCCTCGGAGGGGACAAACCTGAAGCTTTCTTT. The whole variable domain, remainder taken from reference TRBV5-1 and TRBJ1-1, is KAGVTQTPRYLIKTRGQQVTLSCSPISGHRSVSWYQQTPGQGLQFLFEYFSETQRNKGNFPGRFSGRQFSNSRSEMNVSTLELGDSALYLCASSLGGDKPEAFFGQGTRLTVV.

This clonotype is medium-sized (0.01 to 0.1%) within its sample. This chain links TRBV7-8 with TRBJ2-5; 10 bases fit TRBD2. CDR1 is SGHVS and CDR2 is FQNEAQ in the germline V gene. This CDR3 comprises 16 residues. V lost 3 bases and J lost 5; bases outside the gene matches: 9. The CDR3 nucleotides are TGTGCCAGCAGCTTGACAGAGCGGGGGGGGAGGGAGACCCAGTACTTC. Translating gives CASSLTERGGRETQYF.

The chain recombines TRBV11-2 with TRBJ2-7; the D is unclear. V lost 4 bases and J 3 bases, leaving 16 bases between the germline ends. The CDR3 consists of 15 residues. Germline assignment: CDR1 SGHAT and CDR2 FQNNGV. CDR3 sequence: CASSSSGGKGYEQYF. The CDR3 DNA reads TGTGCCAGCAGCTCCTCCGGTGGCAAAGGCTACGAGCAGTACTTC.

This sequence joins TRBV10-1 and TRBJ2-3; TRBD2 aligns across 9 bases. J lost 5 bases, V lost 8 bases, and 14 bases had no gene match. Germline V lookup: CDR1 WNHNN, CDR2 SYGVQD (reference sequence). This CDR3 comprises 16 residues. The CDR3 bases are TGCGCCAGCCGATTAAACTCTAGCGGGGCGATAGATACGCAGTATTTT. This codes for CASRLNSSGAIDTQYF.

This clonotype was counted a few times. The rearrangement joins TRBV5-4 to TRBJ1-2, with 9 nucleotides matching TRBD1. With V trimmed by 0 bases and J by 7 bases, 4 bases remained unmatched. The CDR3 contains 14 residues. The germline V gene has CDR1 SGHNT and CDR2 YYREEE (reference sequence). The CDR3 loop is CASSLVGTGPGYTF. CDR3 bases: TGTGCCAGCAGCTTGGTCGGGACAGGGCCTGGCTACACCTTC.

The gene calls are TRBV19 and TRBJ1-2, with 9 bases fitting TRBD1. Germline V CDR1 and CDR2: LNHDA, SQIVND (reference sequence). Trimming took 4 bases from V and 3 from J; bases not matched to a gene: 12. The CDR3 length is 17 residues. CDR3 sequence (DNA): TGTGCCAGTAGTAATGGGTACGGGACAGGGCATGACTATGGCTACACCTTC. Protein product: CASSNGYGTGHDYGYTF.

This clonotype was seen just once. The chain has TRBV11-3 and TRBJ2-1; TRBD1 matches at 7 bases. Looked up from germline, CDR1 is SGHNT and CDR2 is YENEEA. V was pared by 5 bases and J by 5 bases, with 6 bases of the junction left unmatched. The length of the CDR3 is 14 residues. CDR3 residues: CASSTQGFDNEQFF. CDR3 in DNA: TGTGCCAGCAGCACACAGGGGTTCGACAATGAGCAGTTCTTC.

The chain joins TRBV6-2 or TRBV6-3 to TRBJ1-5; 9 bases fit TRBD1. CDR1 and CDR2 (germline): MNHEY, SVGEGT. The CDR3 is made up of 17 amino acids. Germline trimming cut 0 bases from V and 2 bases from J; bases unmatched to any gene: 5. The CDR3, as DNA: TGTGCCAGCAGTTACTCAGGACAGGGGAATCGCAATCAGCCCCAGCATTTT. This gives the protein CASSYSGQGNRNQPQHF.

The genes are TRBV20-1 and TRBJ2-4, with D tentatively TRBD2 (7 bases). V was pared by 3 bases and J by 2 bases, with 17 bases between. This CDR3 spans 16 amino acids. CDR1 DFQATT and CDR2 SNEGSKA come from the germline V gene (reference sequence). This CDR3 reads CSASATGGASKNIQYF. CDR3 DNA sequence: TGCAGTGCTAGTGCGACTGGGGGGGCTTCCAAAAACATTCAGTACTTC.

The chain is built from TRBV6-1 and TRBJ1-3; unclear D gene. CDR3 length: 16 residues. Germline V gene sequence: CDR1 MNHNS, CDR2 SASEGT. Trimming took off 4 bases at V and 2 bases at J, with 15 bases between the two ends. The CDR3 loop is CASSAADAGTGNTIYF. The DNA for the CDR3 is TGTGCCAGCAGTGCGGCGGATGCGGGGACTGGAAACACCATATATTTT.

The genes are TRBV5-4 and TRBJ2-5; no reliable D call. Germline lookup yields CDR1 SGHNT and CDR2 YYREEE (reference sequence). The length of the CDR3 is 14 residues. V was shortened by 0 bases and J by 1 base, with 7 bases between the two germline ends. Written as DNA, the CDR3 is TGTGCCAGCAGCTTGGCCGGCTCCCAAGAGACCCAGTACTTC. The encoded protein is CASSLAGSQETQYF.